Listed here are 18 T cell receptor beta chains from one sample, sequenced in a study of response to subunit inactivated influenza vaccine. TCRdb re-called the RT-PCR reads with MiXCR, one entry per CDR3 protein. The sample records 500,000 to 600,000 distinct CDR3 sequences, 12% being singletons. The sequencing used PBMCs from blood, collected on the day of vaccination. The source of these receptors is a man aged 50 or older who received an inactivated influenza vaccine.

The chain is built from TRBV28 and TRBJ1-2; D is possibly TRBD1 (5 bases). Trimming shortened V by 6 bases and J by 8 bases, and 22 bases separated the two germline ends. The CDR3 spans 15 residues. Germline loops: CDR1 MDHEN, CDR2 SYDVKM. CDR3 DNA: TGTGCCAGCAGCAGTCCCGGGACTGCTGAGTACGGCTACACCTTC. The encoded protein is CASSSPGTAEYGYTF.

This clonotype was counted a few times. Here the CDR3 reads CASSPSTSGFSYNEQFF. The DNA of the CDR3 is TGTGCCAGCAGCCCGTCGACTAGCGGGTTTTCCTACAATGAGCAGTTCTTC. The gene calls are TRBV4-2 and TRBJ2-1, with 10 bases identical to TRBD2. This CDR3 spans 17 amino acids. The V and J ends lost 4 bases and 1 base, in that order; junction bases with no gene match: 7. Per the germline V gene, CDR1 is LGHNA and CDR2 is YNFKEQ.

The chain has TRBV28 and TRBJ2-7; 12 bases align to TRBD2. V lost 4 bases to trimming and J lost 2 bases; unmatched junction nucleotides: 9. CDR1 and CDR2 (germline): MDHEN, SYDVKM. This CDR3 is built from 17 residues. DNA for the CDR3: TGTGCCAGCAGTTACCATTTCGCTAGCGGGGGGGCCTACGAGCAGTACTTC. It translates to CASSYHFASGGAYEQYF.

The chain has TRBV12-3 or TRBV12-4 and TRBJ2-7; D is uncertain. V was pared by 0 bases and J by 7 bases, with 16 bases between. The length of the CDR3 is 15 residues. The CDR3 protein is CASSLALGLPGEQYF. CDR3 in DNA: TGTGCCAGCAGTTTAGCGCTCGGGCTGCCTGGTGAGCAGTACTTC.

This clonotype was recorded a few times. V gene TRBV28 combines with J gene TRBJ1-2; D uncertain. Looked up from germline, CDR1 is MDHEN and CDR2 is SYDVKM. V lost 6 bases and J lost 7, with 18 bases in between. The CDR3 covers 14 residues. DNA for the CDR3: TGTGCCAGCAGCTTGGCTTTATCTCTGGGTGGCTACACCTTC. This encodes CASSLALSLGGYTF.

Details on this clonotype: A read error may produce the germline difference seen at one junction end. The V call is TRBV14, the J call TRBJ2-5; 9 bases align to TRBD1. CDR3 length: 17 amino acids. In germline, CDR1 is SGHDN, CDR2 FVKESK. The DNA of the CDR3 is TGTACCAGCTGCCAGGGACAGGGACTTAGGTTGGAAGAGACCCAGTACTTC. This codes for CTSCQGQGLRLEETQYF.

This chain joins TRBV11-2 and TRBJ2-1; 8 bases line up with TRBD1. The V and J ends lost 3 bases and 7 bases, in that order; junction bases with no gene match: 11. Germline V CDR1 and CDR2: SGHAT, FQNNGV. The CDR3 has 16 residues. Here the CDR3 reads CASSFGQGGTVNEQFF. CDR3 in DNA: TGTGCCAGCAGCTTTGGACAGGGTGGGACTGTGAATGAGCAGTTCTTC.

This clonotype has a count of ten or more. The J gene is TRBJ2-7, the V gene TRBV7-9, with unresolved D. V was clipped by 5 bases and J by 2 bases, with 13 bases between them. This CDR3 is 14 amino acids long. Germline V lookup: CDR1 SEHNR, CDR2 FQNEAQ (reference sequence). This chain's CDR3 is CASSGARSPYEQYF. The CDR3 bases are TGTGCCAGCAGCGGAGCCCGGAGTCCCTACGAGCAGTACTTC.

The chain has TRBV3-1 and TRBJ1-2; the D gene is possibly TRBD1 (5 bases). V was clipped by 2 bases and J by 4 bases, with 11 bases between them. The CDR3 is 14 residues long. Germline V gene sequence: CDR1 LGHDT, CDR2 YNNKEL (reference sequence). The CDR3 sequence: CASSQFGGGYGYTF. CDR3 coding DNA: TGTGCCAGCAGCCAATTTGGGGGGGGCTATGGCTACACCTTC.

About this clonotype itself: A much larger clone differs from this one at a single base, so this may be a read error. This rearrangement joins TRBV7-2 to TRBJ2-3; TRBD2 matches at 9 bases. This CDR3 has 14 amino acids. The V gene end was trimmed by 5 bases and the J gene end by 2 bases; junction bases not matched to a gene: 2. Germline V gene sequence: CDR1 SGHTA, CDR2 FQGNSA. CDR3 nucleotides: TGTGCCAGCAGCGCTAGCGGGAACACAGATACGCAGTATTTT. This codes for CASSASGNTDTQYF.

The chain employs TRBV4-3 and TRBJ2-7, with 10 bases fitting TRBD2. The CDR3 length is 15 residues. In germline, CDR1 is LGHNA, CDR2 YSLEER. Trimming at V came to 3 bases and at J to 4 bases, leaving 6 bases not matched to a gene. CDR3: CASSQRTSGLYEQYF. DNA of the CDR3: TGCGCCAGCAGCCAGAGGACTAGCGGACTTTACGAGCAGTACTTC.

This clonotype showed up just a few times. The CDR3 coding sequence is TGTGCCAGCAGCCTCGGGACAGGGCTTTCATGGGGGTACGAGCAGTACTTC. Translated, it gives CASSLGTGLSWGYEQYF. This chain links TRBV3-1 with TRBJ2-7; TRBD1 matches at 9 bases. Germline loops: CDR1 LGHDT, CDR2 YNNKEL (reference sequence). Unmatched junction bases numbered 14, after V lost 4 bases and J lost 4 bases. CDR3 size: 17 residues.

J is TRBJ2-1 and V is TRBV5-1, with TRBD2 matching over 7 bases. Germline CDR1 SGHRS, CDR2 YFSETQ. This CDR3 is built from 14 residues. The V and J ends lost 3 bases and 5 bases, in that order; junction bases with no gene match: 5. CDR3 in amino acids: CASSWGGKDNEQFF. Written as DNA, the CDR3 is TGCGCCAGCAGCTGGGGGGGGAAGGACAATGAGCAGTTCTTC.

This clonotype was seen more than once but under ten times. This rearrangement joins TRBV12-3 or TRBV12-4 to TRBJ1-1, with TRBD1 matching over 7 bases. The length of the CDR3 is 13 residues. J lost 1 base, V lost 5 bases, and 1 base had no gene match. CDR3 region: CASSHRGNTEAFF. CDR3 coding DNA: TGTGCCAGCAGTCACAGGGGGAACACTGAAGCTTTCTTT.

The CDR3 region is CASRGLDRGNQPQHF. The CDR3 DNA sequence: TGTGCCAGCAGGGGGCTAGACAGGGGCAATCAGCCCCAGCATTTT. The V and J genes are TRBV27 and TRBJ1-5, with TRBD1 matching over 7 bases. Trimming cost V 6 bases and J 2 bases; bases outside gene matches: 7. Germline-derived CDR1 and CDR2 are MNHEY and SMNVEV (reference sequence). The CDR3 consists of 15 residues.

This clonotype was seen at least ten times. The chain's CDR3 is CASSPRQGASYEQYF. The CDR3 DNA reads as TGCGCCAGCAGCCCTAGACAGGGGGCGAGTTACGAGCAGTACTTC. This sequence joins TRBV5-1 and TRBJ2-7, with TRBD1 matching over 10 bases. J was trimmed by 4 bases and V by 4 bases; bases with no gene match: 8. Looked up from germline, CDR1 is SGHRS and CDR2 is YFSETQ. This CDR3 region has 15 residues.

In this sample, this clonotype turned up many times. The V gene is TRBV4-2, the J gene TRBJ2-1, with 7 bases matching TRBD2. The V segment lost 0 bases and the J segment 0 bases; nucleotides outside the gene matches: 5. This CDR3 contains 17 residues. Germline-derived CDR1 and CDR2 are LGHNA and YNFKEQ. The CDR3 is CASSQEAGLSSYNEQFF. CDR3 in DNA: TGTGCCAGCAGCCAAGAGGCGGGACTAAGCTCCTACAATGAGCAGTTCTTC.

In this sample, this clonotype turned up a few times. The rearrangement joins TRBV5-1 to TRBJ2-5; 7 bases align to TRBD1. This CDR3 has 14 residues. Per the germline V gene, CDR1 is SGHRS and CDR2 is YFSETQ. With 4 bases clipped from V and 6 bases from J, the junction kept 9 bases outside the gene matches. The CDR3 bases are TGCGCCAGCAGCGAAGGGACAGTAGGCAAGACCCAGTACTTC. Translation gives CASSEGTVGKTQYF.